This T cell receptor beta chain was identified in a study of T cells after yellow fever vaccination. The TCR cDNA carried a universal primer site and UMIs from 5'RACE template switching. TCRdb reprocessed the 5' RACE reads via MiXCR and lists one record per CDR3 protein. Among 110,000 to 150,000 distinct CDR3 sequences listed, about 6.2% were seen once. Study results and caveats: At around 96% for CD4 and over 80% for CD8, most primary-vaccination clones showed up again after the booster. The presence of abundant clonotypes contaminating from the bulk population was possible in FACS-sorted repertoires.

This clonotype has a count of ten or more. Its antigen is still unknown. The receptor was isolated from a man aged 30 to 45 who received the YFV17D yellow fever vaccine. The input for sequencing was CD4+ T cells sorted from PBMCs, taken 10 days after the yellow fever booster vaccination.

Written as DNA, the CDR3 is TGTGCCAGCAGCTTAAGGCTAGCGAGGAGCACCGGGGAGCTGTTTTTT. Encoded protein: CASSLRLARSTGELFF. V gene TRBV7-2 combines with J gene TRBJ2-2, with TRBD2 as a possible D gene (6 bases). Germline V gives CDR1 SGHTA, CDR2 FQGNSA. The CDR3 covers 16 residues. With 2 bases removed from V and 4 bases from J, the gap between germline ends came to 14 bases. The full variable domain, its missing parts supplied by reference TRBV7-2 and TRBJ2-2, is GAGVSQSPSNKVTEKGKDVELRCDPISGHTALYWYRQSLGQGLEFLIYFQGNSAPDKSGLPSDRFSAERTGGSVSTLTIQRTQQEDSAVYLCASSLRLARSTGELFFGEGSRLTVL.